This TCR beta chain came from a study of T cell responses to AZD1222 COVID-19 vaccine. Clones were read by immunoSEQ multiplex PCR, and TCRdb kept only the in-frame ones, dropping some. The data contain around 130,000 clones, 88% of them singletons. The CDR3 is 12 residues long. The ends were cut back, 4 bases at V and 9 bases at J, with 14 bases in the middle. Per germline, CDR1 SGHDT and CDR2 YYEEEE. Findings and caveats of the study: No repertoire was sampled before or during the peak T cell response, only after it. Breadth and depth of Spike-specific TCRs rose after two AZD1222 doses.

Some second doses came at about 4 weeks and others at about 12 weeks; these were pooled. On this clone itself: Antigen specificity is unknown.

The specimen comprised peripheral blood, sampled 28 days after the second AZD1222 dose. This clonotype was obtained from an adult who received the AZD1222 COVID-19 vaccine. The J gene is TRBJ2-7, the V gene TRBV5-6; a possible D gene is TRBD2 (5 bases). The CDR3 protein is CASSHTRAGQYF. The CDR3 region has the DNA TGTGCCAGCAGCCACACTAGGGCCGGGCAGTACTTC. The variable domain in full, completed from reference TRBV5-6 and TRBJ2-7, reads DAGVTQSPTHLIKTRGQQVTLRCSPKSGHDTVSWYQQALGQGPQFIFQYYEEEERQRGNFPDRFSGHQFPNYSSELNVNALLLGDSALYLCASSHTRAGQYFGPGTRLTVT.